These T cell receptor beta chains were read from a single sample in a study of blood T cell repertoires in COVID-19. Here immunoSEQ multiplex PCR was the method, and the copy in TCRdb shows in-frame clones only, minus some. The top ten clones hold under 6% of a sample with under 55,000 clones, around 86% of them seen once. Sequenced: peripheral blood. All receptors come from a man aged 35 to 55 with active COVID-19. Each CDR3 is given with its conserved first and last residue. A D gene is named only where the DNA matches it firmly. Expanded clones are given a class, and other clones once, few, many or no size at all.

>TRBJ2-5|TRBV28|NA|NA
CASSLEVETGTQYF
TGTGCCAGCAGTTTAGAGGTGGAGACAGGGACCCAGTACTTC
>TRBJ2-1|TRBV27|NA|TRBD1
CASRDGQGYNEQFF
TGTGCCAGCAGAGACGGACAGGGCTACAATGAGCAGTTCTTC
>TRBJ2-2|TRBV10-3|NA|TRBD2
CAIRSGLAGRTGELFF
TGTGCCATCAGATCGGGACTAGCGGGTCGCACCGGGGAGCTGTTTTTT
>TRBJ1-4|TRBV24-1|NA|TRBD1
CATSEEGASEKLFF
TGTGCCACCAGTGAGGAGGGGGCTAGCGAAAAACTGTTTTTT
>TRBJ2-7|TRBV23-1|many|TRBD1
CASSQKGQGTYEQYF
TGCGCCAGCAGTCAAAAGGGACAGGGGACCTACGAGCAGTACTTC
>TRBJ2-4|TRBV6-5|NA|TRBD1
CASTGNRGAKNIQYF
TGTGCCAGCACCGGAAACAGGGGAGCCAAAAACATTCAGTACTTC
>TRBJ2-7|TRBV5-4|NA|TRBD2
CASSPSGRVYEQYF
TGTGCCAGCAGCCCTAGCGGGAGGGTCTACGAGCAGTACTTC
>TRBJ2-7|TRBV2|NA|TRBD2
CATGVAGVSWYF
TGTGCCACCGGGGTAGCGGGAGTCTCTTGGTACTTC
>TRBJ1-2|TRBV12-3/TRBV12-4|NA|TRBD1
CASSRDRGYGYTF
TGTGCCAGCAGTCGGGACAGGGGCTATGGCTACACCTTC
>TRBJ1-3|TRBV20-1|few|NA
CSASTGPSGNTIYF
TGCAGTGCTAGTACAGGCCCCTCTGGAAACACCATATATTTT
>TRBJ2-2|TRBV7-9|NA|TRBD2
CASSLSLAGVTGELFF
TGTGCCAGCAGCTTGAGTCTAGCGGGAGTAACCGGGGAGCTGTTTTTT
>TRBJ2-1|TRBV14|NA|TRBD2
CASSQLAGQYNEQFF
TGTGCCAGCAGCCAACTAGCGGGACAATACAATGAGCAGTTCTTC
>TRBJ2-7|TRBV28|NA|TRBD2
CASSSWTSGRAGTYEQYF
TGTGCCAGCAGTTCCTGGACTAGCGGGAGGGCCGGAACCTACGAGCAGTACTTC
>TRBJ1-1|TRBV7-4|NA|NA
CASSFTWRGVVTEAFF
TGTGCCAGCAGCTTTACGTGGAGGGGCGTGGTCACTGAAGCTTTCTTT
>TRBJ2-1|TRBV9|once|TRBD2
CASSVEGSGSYNEQFF
TGTGCCAGCAGCGTAGAAGGTAGCGGGAGCTACAATGAGCAGTTCTTC
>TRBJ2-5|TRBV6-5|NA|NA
CASSLALRETQYF
TGTGCCAGCAGCCTAGCTCTGAGGGAGACCCAGTACTTC
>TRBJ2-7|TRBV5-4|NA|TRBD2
CASSAPTSVVYEQYF
TGTGCCAGCAGCGCCCCGACTAGCGTAGTCTACGAGCAGTACTTC
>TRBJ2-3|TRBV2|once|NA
CASGEEDTQYF
TGTGCCAGTGGGGAGGAAGATACGCAGTATTTT
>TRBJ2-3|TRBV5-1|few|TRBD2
CASSLGLPGGTDTQYF
TGCGCCAGCAGCTTGGGGCTTCCCGGGGGGACAGATACGCAGTATTTT
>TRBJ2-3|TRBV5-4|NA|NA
CASSPNAGAGDTQYF
TGTGCCAGCAGCCCCAACGCGGGGGCAGGGGATACGCAGTATTTT
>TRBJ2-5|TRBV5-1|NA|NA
CASSFWGLGQETQYF
TGCGCCAGCAGCTTTTGGGGACTGGGACAAGAGACCCAGTACTTC
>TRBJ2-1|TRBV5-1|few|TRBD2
CASSRTSGSSYNEQFF
TGCGCCAGCAGCAGGACTAGCGGGAGTTCCTACAATGAGCAGTTCTTC
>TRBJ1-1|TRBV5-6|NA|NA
CASSLSQYTEAFF
TGTGCCAGCAGCTTATCCCAGTACACTGAAGCTTTCTTT
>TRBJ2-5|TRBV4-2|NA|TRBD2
CASSQATSGRQQETQYF
TGTGCCAGCAGCCAAGCCACTAGCGGGAGACAACAAGAGACCCAGTACTTC
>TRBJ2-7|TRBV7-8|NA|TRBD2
CASSRSGAGVSSYEQYF
TGTGCCAGCAGCCGGTCCGGGGCGGGAGTGAGCTCCTACGAGCAGTACTTC
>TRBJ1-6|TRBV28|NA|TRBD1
CASIGLDRDNSPLHF
TGTGCCAGCATCGGACTGGACAGGGATAATTCACCCCTCCACTTT
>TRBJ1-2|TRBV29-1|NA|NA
CSGGKSEGYTF
TGCAGCGGCGGGAAGTCGGAGGGCTACACCTTC
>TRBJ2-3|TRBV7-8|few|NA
CASSSTSRGADTQYF
TGTGCCAGCAGCTCCACTAGCCGAGGGGCAGATACGCAGTATTTT
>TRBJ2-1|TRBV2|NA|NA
CASSDAGLGNEQFF
TGTGCCAGCAGTGACGCGGGTTTGGGGAATGAGCAGTTCTTC
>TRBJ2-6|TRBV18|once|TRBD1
CASNRGDSGANVLTF
TGTGCCAGCAACAGGGGGGACTCTGGGGCCAACGTCCTGACTTTC
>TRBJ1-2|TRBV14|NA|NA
CASSQLQGFYYGYTF
TGTGCCAGCAGCCAACTACAGGGTTTTTACTATGGCTACACCTTC
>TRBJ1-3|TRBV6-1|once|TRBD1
CASSESIHARTGGNTIYF
TGTGCCAGCAGTGAATCCATTCACGCCAGGACAGGGGGAAACACCATATATTTT
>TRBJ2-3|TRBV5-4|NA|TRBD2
CASARGERNTDTQYF
TGTGCCAGTGCCCGGGGGGAGCGGAACACAGATACGCAGTATTTT
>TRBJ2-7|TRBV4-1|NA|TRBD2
CASSLRLATLYEQYF
TGCGCCAGCAGCCTCCGACTAGCCACACTCTACGAGCAGTACTTC
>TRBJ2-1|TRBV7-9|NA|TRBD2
CASSYPGTRDNEQFF
TGTGCCAGCAGCTATCCCGGGACTAGGGACAATGAGCAGTTCTTC
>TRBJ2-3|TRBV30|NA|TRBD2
CAWRSGSGSLVDTQYF
TGTGCCTGGAGAAGCGGGAGCGGGAGTCTTGTAGATACGCAGTATTTT
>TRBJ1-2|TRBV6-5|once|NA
CASATYEGANGYTF
TGTGCCAGCGCGACCTACGAGGGAGCTAATGGCTACACCTTC